Listed below are T cell receptor beta chains from one sample, sequenced in a study of neurological immune-mediated disorders. TCRdb redid the calling of the 5' RACE reads with MiXCR, one entry per CDR3 protein. The sample lists 60,000 to 90,000 distinct CDR3 sequences, roughly 10% occurring once. Sequencing was performed on PBMCs. Receptor source: a man aged 25-45 years in good health. Both conserved end residues are part of each CDR3. Fields, in order: J gene, V gene, CDR3 protein.

>TRBJ2-7|TRBV7-9
CASSLSVAHEQYF
>TRBJ1-5|TRBV5-5
CASSFEGPFQPQHF
>TRBJ2-1|TRBV5-6
CASSLVVAGYNEQFF
>TRBJ2-3|TRBV12-3/TRBV12-4
CATTTDSSTDTQYF
>TRBJ2-7|TRBV6-2/TRBV6-3
CASSPLYGRALEQYF
>TRBJ1-5|TRBV11-3
CASSLDIGVINQPQHF
>TRBJ2-2|TRBV5-8
CSSSSGQVGGELFF
>TRBJ2-3|TRBV5-1
CAGPNGGRTDTQYF
>TRBJ2-1|TRBV29-1
CSVIRRAGSRDEQFF
>TRBJ2-3|TRBV15
CATSRELAEIFTDTQYF
>TRBJ2-1|TRBV7-2
CASSSSPIWGASYNEQFF
>TRBJ1-5|TRBV2
CASRVGTGKGQPQHF
>TRBJ2-4|TRBV6-1
CASSESLAGGPDIQYF
>TRBJ2-1|TRBV24-1
CATSELGRGNEQFF
>TRBJ2-7|TRBV10-3
CAIAVGGGYEQYF
>TRBJ2-3|TRBV5-1
CASSLGGANTQYF
>TRBJ2-1|TRBV6-6
CASSSWTGYYNEQFF
>TRBJ2-1|TRBV20-1
CSARDRVATYNEQFF
>TRBJ2-5|TRBV29-1
CSVEDLARAETQYF
>TRBJ1-5|TRBV6-5
CASPPDGRDPKNNQPQHF
>TRBJ1-2|TRBV20-1
CSAPRTSTNYGYTF
>TRBJ2-1|TRBV7-9
CASRPDTYNELFF
>TRBJ2-5|TRBV24-1
CATAAAGVQETQYF
>TRBJ2-7|TRBV14
CASSQRHPFYEQYF
>TRBJ1-1|TRBV7-2
CVSSVRDSASGVQGFF
>TRBJ1-6|TRBV2
CASSEGANSPLHF
>TRBJ2-5|TRBV5-6
CASSRASRETQYF
>TRBJ1-4|TRBV9
CASNAVRDRGRGEKLFF
>TRBJ2-1|TRBV29-1
CSVEQGPPGDEQFF
>TRBJ2-1|TRBV11-2
CASSLLDEQFF
>TRBJ2-5|TRBV3-1
CASSHANSASTQYF
>TRBJ2-3|TRBV12-3/TRBV12-4
CASSPGQGLSTDTQYF
>TRBJ2-7|TRBV5-1
CASSPTGTNYEQYF
>TRBJ2-7|TRBV7-6
CASSISGDYEQYF
>TRBJ2-3|TRBV5-5
CASSSVVGHTDTQYF
>TRBJ2-5|TRBV11-2
CASSLVGQFQETQYF